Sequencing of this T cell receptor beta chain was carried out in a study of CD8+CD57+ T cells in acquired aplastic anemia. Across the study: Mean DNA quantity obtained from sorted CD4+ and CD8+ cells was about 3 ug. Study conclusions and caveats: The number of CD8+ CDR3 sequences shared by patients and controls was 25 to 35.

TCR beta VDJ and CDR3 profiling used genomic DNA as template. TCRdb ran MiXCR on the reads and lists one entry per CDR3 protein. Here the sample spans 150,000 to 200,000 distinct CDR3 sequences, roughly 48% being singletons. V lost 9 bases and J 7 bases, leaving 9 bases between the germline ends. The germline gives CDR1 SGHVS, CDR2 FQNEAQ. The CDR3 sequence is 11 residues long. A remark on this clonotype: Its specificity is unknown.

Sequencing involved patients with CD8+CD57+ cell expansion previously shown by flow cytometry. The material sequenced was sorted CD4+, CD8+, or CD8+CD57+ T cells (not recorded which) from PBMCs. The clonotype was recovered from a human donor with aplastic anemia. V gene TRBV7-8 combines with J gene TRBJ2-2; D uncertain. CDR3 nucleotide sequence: TGTGCCAGTTCCTGGATCGGGGAGCTGTTTTTT. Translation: CASSWIGELFF.